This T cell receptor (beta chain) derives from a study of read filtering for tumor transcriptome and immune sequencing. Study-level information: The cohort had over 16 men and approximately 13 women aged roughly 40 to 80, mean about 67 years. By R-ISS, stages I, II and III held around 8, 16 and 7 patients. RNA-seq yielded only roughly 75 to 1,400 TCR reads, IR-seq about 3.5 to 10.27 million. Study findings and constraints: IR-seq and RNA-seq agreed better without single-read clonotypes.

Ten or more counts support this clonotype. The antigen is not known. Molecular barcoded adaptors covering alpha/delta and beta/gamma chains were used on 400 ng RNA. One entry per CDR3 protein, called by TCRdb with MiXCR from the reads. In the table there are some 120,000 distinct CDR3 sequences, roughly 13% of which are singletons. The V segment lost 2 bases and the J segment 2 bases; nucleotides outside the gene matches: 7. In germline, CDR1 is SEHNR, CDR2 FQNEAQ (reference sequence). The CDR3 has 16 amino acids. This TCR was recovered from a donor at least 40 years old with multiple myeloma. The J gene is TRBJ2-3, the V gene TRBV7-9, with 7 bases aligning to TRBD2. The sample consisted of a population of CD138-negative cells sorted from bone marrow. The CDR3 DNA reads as TGTGCCAGCAGCTTATTGGGCGGGGGATTCACAGATACGCAGTATTTT. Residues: CASSLLGGGFTDTQYF.